The 20 T cell receptor beta chains below come from one sample, sequenced in a study of cytomegalovirus exposure and HLA in healthy donors. With 60 Vbeta and 13 Jbeta primers, the PCR was carried out. Assay used: immunoSEQ multiplex PCR; TCRdb lists only in-frame clones, some missing. This sample carries fewer than 200,000 clones, 65% to 85% of them seen once, and the ten largest clones take about 2.6%. The source material was PBMCs. These receptors all come from a woman aged 40 to 50 in good health and CMV-seropositive.

DNA of the CDR3: TGTGCCAGCAGCCCGCCCGGGACAGGGTTAACCGGGGAGCTGTTTTTT. Protein: CASSPPGTGLTGELFF. V usage is TRBV7-2 and J usage is TRBJ2-2; 9 bases agree with TRBD1. This CDR3 spans 16 amino acids. V dropped 5 bases and J dropped 5; count of bases not matched to a gene: 9. Germline V gives CDR1 SGHTA, CDR2 FQGNSA.

The rearrangement links TRBV19 to TRBJ2-1; 8 bases line up with TRBD2. V dropped 5 bases and J dropped 15; count of bases not matched to a gene: 9. From germline, CDR1 is LNHDA and CDR2 SQIVND (reference sequence). CDR3 length equals 12 residues. CDR3 bases: TGTGCCAGTAGTGCATCGGGGGGGCGTCGGTTCTTC. Translating it yields CASSASGGRRFF.

This rearrangement joins TRBV2 to TRBJ1-5; a possible D gene is TRBD1 (6 bases). Germline values: CDR1 SNHLY, CDR2 FYNNEI. This CDR3 is 14 amino acids long. Deletions cut 6 bases from V and 1 base from J, with 10 bases between. The CDR3 reads CASSPTGSNQPQHF. CDR3 bases: TGTGCCAGCAGCCCGACAGGCAGCAATCAGCCCCAGCATTTT.

This chain joins TRBV5-1 and TRBJ2-3; perhaps TRBD1 as D (6 bases). Trimming cost V 0 bases and J 1 base, with 9 bases left between them. The CDR3 length is 15 residues. The germline gives CDR1 SGHRS, CDR2 YFSETQ. Written as DNA, the CDR3 is TGCGCCAGCAGCTTGGAGGCAGGGGGCACAGATACGCAGTATTTT. Its translation is CASSLEAGGTDTQYF.

The chain recombines TRBV6-5 with TRBJ2-5; 7 bases match TRBD1. This CDR3 contains 14 residues. V lost 5 bases to trimming and J lost 7 bases; unmatched junction nucleotides: 10. CDR1 is MNHEY and CDR2 is SVGAGI in the germline V gene. CDR3 amino acids: CASSELGQAGTQYF. The CDR3 DNA reads TGTGCCAGCAGTGAACTTGGACAGGCGGGGACCCAGTACTTC.

Of note for this clone: At the DNA level, this CDR3 is encoded by other sequences in the same sample as well. The J gene is TRBJ2-1, the V gene TRBV6-5, with 9 bases aligning to TRBD1. Looked up from germline, CDR1 is MNHEY and CDR2 is SVGAGI. V gave up 6 bases and J gave up 9 bases; unmatched junction bases: 3. The CDR3 has 12 residues. The CDR3 protein is CASRSDRGEQFF. Written as DNA, the CDR3 is TGTGCCAGCAGATCGGACAGGGGTGAGCAGTTCTTC.

The chain is built from TRBV6-6 and TRBJ1-5; D remains unclear. The germline gives CDR1 MNHNY, CDR2 SVGAGI (reference sequence). This CDR3 region has 16 residues. The germline V and J ends were trimmed by 0 bases and 2 bases, with 11 bases remaining between them. The CDR3 nucleotides are TGTGCCAGCAGTTACTCTATGGCCGGGGGCAATCAGCCCCAGCATTTT. It encodes CASSYSMAGGNQPQHF.

V usage is TRBV19 and J usage is TRBJ2-3; TRBD2 aligns across 11 bases. Trimming cost V 6 bases and J 4 bases; bases outside gene matches: 9. Per germline, CDR1 LNHDA and CDR2 SQIVND (reference sequence). The CDR3 covers 16 residues. CDR3 bases: TGTGCCAGTAGGCCCCTAGCGGGAGGAGGGTCAGATACGCAGTATTTT. This encodes CASRPLAGGGSDTQYF.

The CDR3 region is CASSAYNYGYTF. DNA for the CDR3: TGTGCCAGCAGCGCCTATAACTATGGCTACACCTTC. V usage is TRBV5-6 and J usage is TRBJ1-2, with unresolved D. In germline, CDR1 is SGHDT, CDR2 YYEEEE. CDR3 length: 12 residues. Trimming took off 4 bases at V and 1 base at J, with 5 bases between the two ends.

The rearrangement joins TRBV6-1 to TRBJ2-7; no clear D. The CDR3 runs to 10 residues. Germline assignment: CDR1 MNHNS and CDR2 SASEGT. V was cut by 8 bases and J by 4 bases, with 6 bases left in between. CDR3 in DNA: TGTGCCAGCGGCACATACGAGCAGTACTTC. The encoded protein is CASGTYEQYF.

This clone was observed a single time. The CDR3 region is CAILSGTVNTEAFF. CDR3 nucleotides: TGTGCCATCCTCTCCGGGACAGTTAACACTGAAGCTTTCTTT. This chain uses TRBV6-1 with TRBJ1-1, with TRBD1 matching over 7 bases. After removal of 10 bases from V and 2 bases from J, the junction contained 10 bases not matched to a gene. This CDR3 region has 14 residues. CDR1 is MNHNS and CDR2 is SASEGT in the germline V gene.

Notes on this clone: Other DNA sequences in the sample encode the same CDR3. The rearrangement links TRBV30 to TRBJ2-3, with D maybe TRBD2 (5 bases). Germline V gives CDR1 GTSNPN, CDR2 SVGIG (reference sequence). CDR3 size: 13 residues. With 7 bases removed from V and 3 bases from J, the gap between germline ends came to 14 bases. The CDR3 sequence is CAYQLVSTDTQYF. CDR3 sequence (DNA): TGTGCCTACCAACTAGTTAGTACAGATACGCAGTATTTT. Full variable domain (rest looked up from reference TRBV30 and TRBJ2-3): SQTIHQWPATLVQPVGSPLSLECTVEGTSNPNLYWYRQAAGRGLQLLFYSVGIGQISSEVPQNLSASRPQDRQFILSSKKLLLSDSGFYLCAYQLVSTDTQYFGPGTRLTVL.

The V and J genes are TRBV7-2 and TRBJ1-2, with a tentative D call TRBD1 (5 bases). Germline values: CDR1 SGHTA, CDR2 FQGNSA. This CDR3 has 14 amino acids. V shed 5 bases and J shed 5 bases, with 15 bases lying between them. The CDR3 spells CASSTGTLVYGYTF. Here the CDR3 DNA reads TGTGCCAGCAGCACCGGGACTCTAGTTTATGGCTACACCTTC.

To note about this clone: Other DNA sequences in this sample translate to the same CDR3. The chain combines TRBV5-6 with TRBJ2-2; 11 bases are shared with TRBD1. CDR3 length equals 17 residues. Germline CDR1 reads SGHDT; CDR2 reads YYEEEE. With 3 bases clipped from V and 4 bases from J, the junction kept 8 bases outside the gene matches. CDR3 in DNA: TGTGCCAGCAGCTCCTTAGGACAGGGGGCGCGCACCGGGGAGCTGTTTTTT. Translated, it gives CASSSLGQGARTGELFF.

This sequence joins TRBV6-1 and TRBJ1-4; a possible D gene is TRBD1 (5 bases). With 2 bases removed from V and 4 bases from J, the gap between germline ends came to 11 bases. This CDR3 comprises 15 residues. The germline CDR1 and CDR2 sequences are MNHNS and SASEGT. The CDR3: CASSETRDFNEKLFF. The DNA of the CDR3 is TGTGCCAGCAGTGAAACTCGGGACTTTAATGAAAAACTGTTTTTT.

The chain links TRBV5-4 to TRBJ1-4; 7 bases map to TRBD1. The length of the CDR3 is 15 residues. V was pared by 5 bases and J by 4 bases, with 8 bases of the junction left unmatched. The germline CDR1 and CDR2 sequences are SGHNT and YYREEE (reference sequence). Here the CDR3 reads CASSSNRGLNEKLFF. The CDR3 DNA sequence: TGTGCCAGCAGTAGTAACAGGGGCCTTAATGAAAAACTGTTTTTT.

In nucleotides, the CDR3 is TGTGCCAGCAGTTCGGGAGCTCTTTATAATTCACCCCTCCACTTT. Protein product: CASSSGALYNSPLHF. The J gene is TRBJ1-6, the V gene TRBV28; D remains ambiguous. The length of the CDR3 is 15 residues. Deletions cut 4 bases from V and 4 bases from J, with 11 bases between. CDR1 and CDR2 from the germline V gene are MDHEN and SYDVKM. The complete variable domain, with remaining parts taken from reference TRBV28 and TRBJ1-6, reads DVKVTQSSRYLVKRTGEKVFLECVQDMDHENMFWYRQDPGLGLRLIYFSYDVKMKEKGDIPEGYSVSREKKERFSLILESASTNQTSMYLCASSSGALYNSPLHFGNGTRLTVT.

This chain joins TRBV27 and TRBJ2-5; 7 bases line up with TRBD1. This CDR3 region has 15 residues. Trimming at V came to 4 bases and at J to 5 bases, leaving 10 bases not matched to a gene. Germline V CDR1 and CDR2: MNHEY, SMNVEV (reference sequence). The CDR3 region is CASSYQTGMFETQYF. Here the CDR3 DNA reads TGTGCCAGCAGTTATCAGACAGGGATGTTTGAGACCCAGTACTTC.

The V call is TRBV6-5, the J call TRBJ2-3; D uncertain. The germline V gene has CDR1 MNHEY and CDR2 SVGAGI. The CDR3 extends over 14 amino acids. With 8 bases removed from V and 0 bases from J, the gap between germline ends came to 12 bases. CDR3: CASDPVASTDTQYF. CDR3 DNA: TGTGCCAGCGATCCAGTGGCAAGCACAGATACGCAGTATTTT.

This sequence joins TRBV29-1 and TRBJ2-5; tentatively, D is TRBD1 (5 bases). CDR3 length: 13 residues. With 1 base removed from V and 6 bases from J, the gap between germline ends came to 12 bases. The germline gives CDR1 SQVTM, CDR2 ANQGSEA. CDR3 in DNA: TGCAGCGTTGAAGTAGGTAGGGGTAAGACCCAGTACTTC. This translates into CSVEVGRGKTQYF.